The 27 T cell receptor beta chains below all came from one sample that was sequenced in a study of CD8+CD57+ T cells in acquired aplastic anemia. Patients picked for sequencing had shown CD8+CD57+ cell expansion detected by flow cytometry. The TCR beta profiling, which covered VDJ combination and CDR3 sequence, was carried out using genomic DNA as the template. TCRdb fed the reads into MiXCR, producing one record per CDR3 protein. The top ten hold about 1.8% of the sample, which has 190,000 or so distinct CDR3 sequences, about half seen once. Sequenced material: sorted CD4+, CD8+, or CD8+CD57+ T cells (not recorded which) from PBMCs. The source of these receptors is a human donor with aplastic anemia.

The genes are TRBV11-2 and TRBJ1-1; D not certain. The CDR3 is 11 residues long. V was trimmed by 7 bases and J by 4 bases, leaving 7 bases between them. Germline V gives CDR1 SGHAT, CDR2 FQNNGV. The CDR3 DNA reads TGTGCCAGCACCCGGGCCACTGAAGCTTTCTTT. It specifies CASTRATEAFF.

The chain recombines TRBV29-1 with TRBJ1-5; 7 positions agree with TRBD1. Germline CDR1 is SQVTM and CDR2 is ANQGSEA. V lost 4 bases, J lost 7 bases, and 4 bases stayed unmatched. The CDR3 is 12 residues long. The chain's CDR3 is CSVGQGRQPQHF. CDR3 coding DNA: TGCAGCGTTGGACAGGGCAGGCAGCCCCAGCATTTT.

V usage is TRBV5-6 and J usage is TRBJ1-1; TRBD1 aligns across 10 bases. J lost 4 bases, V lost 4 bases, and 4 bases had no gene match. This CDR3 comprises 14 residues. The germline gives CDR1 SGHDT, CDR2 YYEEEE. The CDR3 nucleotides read TGTGCCAGCAGCACTGGACAGGGGGGCACTGAAGCTTTCTTT. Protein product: CASSTGQGGTEAFF.

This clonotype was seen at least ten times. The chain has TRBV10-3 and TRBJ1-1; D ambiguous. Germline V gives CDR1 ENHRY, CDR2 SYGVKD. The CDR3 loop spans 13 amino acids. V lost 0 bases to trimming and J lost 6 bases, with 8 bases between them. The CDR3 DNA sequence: TGTGCCATCAGTGAGTCGACGACCCCTGAAGCTTTCTTT. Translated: CAISESTTPEAFF.

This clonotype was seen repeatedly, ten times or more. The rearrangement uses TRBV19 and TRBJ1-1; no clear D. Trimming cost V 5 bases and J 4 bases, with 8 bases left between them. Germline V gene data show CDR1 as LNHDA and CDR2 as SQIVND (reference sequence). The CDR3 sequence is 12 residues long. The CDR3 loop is CASSWARTEAFF. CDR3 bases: TGTGCCAGTAGTTGGGCACGCACTGAAGCTTTCTTT.

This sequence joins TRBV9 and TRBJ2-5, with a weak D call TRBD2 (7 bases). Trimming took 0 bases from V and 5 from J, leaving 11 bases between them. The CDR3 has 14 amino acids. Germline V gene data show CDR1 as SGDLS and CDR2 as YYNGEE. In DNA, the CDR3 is TGTGCCAGCAGCGTAGTGGGGAGGGGGGAGACCCAGTACTTC. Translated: CASSVVGRGETQYF.

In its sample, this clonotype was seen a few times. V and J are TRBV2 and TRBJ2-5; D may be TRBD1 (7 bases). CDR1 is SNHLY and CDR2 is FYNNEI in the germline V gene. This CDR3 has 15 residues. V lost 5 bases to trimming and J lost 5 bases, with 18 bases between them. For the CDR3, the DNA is TGTGCCAGCAGTAGACAGGGTAGGGACTTCGAGACCCAGTACTTC. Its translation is CASSRQGRDFETQYF.

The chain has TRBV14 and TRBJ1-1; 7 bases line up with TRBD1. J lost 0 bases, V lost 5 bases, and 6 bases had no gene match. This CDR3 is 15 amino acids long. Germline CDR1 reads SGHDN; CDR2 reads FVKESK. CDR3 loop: CASSTGTALNTEAFF. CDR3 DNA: TGTGCCAGCAGCACGGGGACAGCTCTGAACACTGAAGCTTTCTTT.

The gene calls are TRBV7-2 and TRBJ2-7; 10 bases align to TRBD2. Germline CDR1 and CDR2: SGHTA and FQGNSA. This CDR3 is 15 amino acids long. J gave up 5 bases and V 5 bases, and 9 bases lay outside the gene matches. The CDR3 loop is CASSLLAGALHEQYF. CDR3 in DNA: TGTGCCAGCAGCCTCCTAGCGGGAGCCCTTCACGAGCAGTACTTC.

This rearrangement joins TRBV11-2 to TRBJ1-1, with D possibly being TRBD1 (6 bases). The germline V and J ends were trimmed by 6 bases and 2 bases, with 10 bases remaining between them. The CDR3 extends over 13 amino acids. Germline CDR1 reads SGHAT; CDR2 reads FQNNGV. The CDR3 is CASRTGLNTEAFF. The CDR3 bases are TGTGCCAGCAGGACAGGCTTAAACACTGAAGCTTTCTTT.

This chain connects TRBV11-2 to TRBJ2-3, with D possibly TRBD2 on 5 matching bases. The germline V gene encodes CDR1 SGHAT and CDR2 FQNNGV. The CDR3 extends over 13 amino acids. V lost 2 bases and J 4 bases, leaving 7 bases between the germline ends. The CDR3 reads CASSLFGADTQYF. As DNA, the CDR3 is TGTGCCAGCAGCTTATTCGGGGCAGATACGCAGTATTTT.

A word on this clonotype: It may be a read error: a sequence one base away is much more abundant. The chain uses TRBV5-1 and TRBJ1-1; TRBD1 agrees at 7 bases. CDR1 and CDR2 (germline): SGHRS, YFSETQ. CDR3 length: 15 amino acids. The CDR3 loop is CASSADRVGDTDAFF. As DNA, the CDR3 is TGCGCCAGCAGCGCCGACAGGGTGGGGGACACTGATGCTTTCTTT.

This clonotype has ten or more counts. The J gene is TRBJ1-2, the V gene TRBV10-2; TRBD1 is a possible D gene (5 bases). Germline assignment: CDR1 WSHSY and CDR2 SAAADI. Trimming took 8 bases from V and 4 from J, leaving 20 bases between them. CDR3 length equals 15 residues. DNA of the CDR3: TGCGCCAGCTCTCTCCAAAACTCGGGGCCCTATGGCTACACCTTC. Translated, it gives CASSLQNSGPYGYTF.

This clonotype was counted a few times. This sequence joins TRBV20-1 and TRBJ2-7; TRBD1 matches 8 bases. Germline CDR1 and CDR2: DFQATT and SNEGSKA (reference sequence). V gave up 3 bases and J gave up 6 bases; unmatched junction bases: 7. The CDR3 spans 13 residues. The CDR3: CSARRGQAAEQYF. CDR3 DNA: TGCAGTGCTAGGCGGGGACAGGCCGCCGAGCAGTACTTC.

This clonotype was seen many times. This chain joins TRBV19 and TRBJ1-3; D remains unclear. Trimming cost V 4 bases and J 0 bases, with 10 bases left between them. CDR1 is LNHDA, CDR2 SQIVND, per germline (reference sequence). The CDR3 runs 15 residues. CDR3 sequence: CASSTTDASGNTIYF. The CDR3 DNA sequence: TGTGCCAGTAGTACAACGGATGCCTCTGGAAACACCATATATTTT.

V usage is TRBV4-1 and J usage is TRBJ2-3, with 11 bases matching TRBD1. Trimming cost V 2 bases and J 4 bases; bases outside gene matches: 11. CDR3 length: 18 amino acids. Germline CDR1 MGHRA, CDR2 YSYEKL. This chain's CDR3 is CASSQNLGQGARADTQYF. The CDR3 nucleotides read TGCGCCAGCAGCCAAAACCTTGGACAGGGGGCGCGGGCAGATACGCAGTATTTT.

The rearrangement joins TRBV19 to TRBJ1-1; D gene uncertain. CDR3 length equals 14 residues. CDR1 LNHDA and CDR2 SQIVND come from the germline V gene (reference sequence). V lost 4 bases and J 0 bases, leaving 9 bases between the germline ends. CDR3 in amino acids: CASSTGFMNTEAFF. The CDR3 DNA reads TGTGCCAGTAGTACAGGTTTCATGAACACTGAAGCTTTCTTT.

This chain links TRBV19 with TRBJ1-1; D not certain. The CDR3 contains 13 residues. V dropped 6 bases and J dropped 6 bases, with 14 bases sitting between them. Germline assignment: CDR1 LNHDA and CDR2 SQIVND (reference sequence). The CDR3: CASSPHWGSEAFF. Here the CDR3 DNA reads TGTGCCAGTAGCCCCCATTGGGGATCTGAAGCTTTCTTT.

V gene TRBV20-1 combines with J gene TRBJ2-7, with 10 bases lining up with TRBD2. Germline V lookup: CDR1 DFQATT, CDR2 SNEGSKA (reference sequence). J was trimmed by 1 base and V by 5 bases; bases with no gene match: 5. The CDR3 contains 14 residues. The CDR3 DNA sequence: TGCAGTGCTCTGGAGACTAGCGGGTCCTACGAGCAGTACTTC. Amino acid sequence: CSALETSGSYEQYF.

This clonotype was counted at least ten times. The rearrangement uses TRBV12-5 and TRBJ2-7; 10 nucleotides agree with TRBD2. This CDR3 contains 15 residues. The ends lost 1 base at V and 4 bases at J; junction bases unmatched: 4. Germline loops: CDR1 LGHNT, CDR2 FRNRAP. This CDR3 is CASGLELAGNYEQYF. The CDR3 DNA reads TGTGCTAGTGGTTTGGAACTAGCGGGAAATTACGAGCAGTACTTC.

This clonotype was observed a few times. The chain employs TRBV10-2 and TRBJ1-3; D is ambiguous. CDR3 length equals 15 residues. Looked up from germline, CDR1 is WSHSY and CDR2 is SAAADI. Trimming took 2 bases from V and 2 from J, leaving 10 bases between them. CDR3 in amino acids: CASSERATTGNTIYF. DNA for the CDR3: TGCGCCAGCAGTGAGAGGGCGACTACTGGAAACACCATATATTTT.

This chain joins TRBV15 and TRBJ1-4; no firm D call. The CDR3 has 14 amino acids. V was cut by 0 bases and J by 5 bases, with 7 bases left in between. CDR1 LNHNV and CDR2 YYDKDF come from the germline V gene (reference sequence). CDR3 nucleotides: TGTGCCACCAGCAGAGAAGCCAGGAATGAAAAACTGTTTTTT. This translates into CATSREARNEKLFF.

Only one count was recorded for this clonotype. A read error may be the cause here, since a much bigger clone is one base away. As DNA, the CDR3 is TGTGCCAGCAGTTACGAAGGACAGCGAGACACTGCAGCTTTCTTT. Residues: CASSYEGQRDTAAFF. J is TRBJ1-1 and V is TRBV12-3 or TRBV12-4; a possible D gene is TRBD1 (6 bases). The CDR3 contains 15 residues.

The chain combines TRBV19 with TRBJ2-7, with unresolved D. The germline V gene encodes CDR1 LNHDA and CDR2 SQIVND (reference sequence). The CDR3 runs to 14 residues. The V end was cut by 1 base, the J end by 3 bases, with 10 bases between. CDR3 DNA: TGTGCCAGTAGTATAGGCCCCCAAGGCTACGAGCAGTACTTC. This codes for CASSIGPQGYEQYF. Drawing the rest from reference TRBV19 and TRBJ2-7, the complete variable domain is DGGITQSPKYLFRKEGQNVTLSCEQNLNHDAMYWYRQDPGQGLRLIYYSQIVNDFQKGDIAEGYSVSREKKESFPLTVTSAQKNPTAFYLCASSIGPQGYEQYFGPGTRLTVT.

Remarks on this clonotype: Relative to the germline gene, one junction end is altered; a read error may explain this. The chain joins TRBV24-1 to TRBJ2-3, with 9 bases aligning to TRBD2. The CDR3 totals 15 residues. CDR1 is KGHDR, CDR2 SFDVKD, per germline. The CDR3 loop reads CATSVAREGLDTQYF. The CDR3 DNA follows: TGTGCCACTAGTGTGGCGCGGGAGGGCCTGGATACGCAGTATTTT.

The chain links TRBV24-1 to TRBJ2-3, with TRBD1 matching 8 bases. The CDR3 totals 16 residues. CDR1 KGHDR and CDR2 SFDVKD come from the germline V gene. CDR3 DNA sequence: TGTTCCGTCCGGACAGGGTTGGGCCTCAGCACAGATACGCAGTATTTT. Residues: CSVRTGLGLSTDTQYF.

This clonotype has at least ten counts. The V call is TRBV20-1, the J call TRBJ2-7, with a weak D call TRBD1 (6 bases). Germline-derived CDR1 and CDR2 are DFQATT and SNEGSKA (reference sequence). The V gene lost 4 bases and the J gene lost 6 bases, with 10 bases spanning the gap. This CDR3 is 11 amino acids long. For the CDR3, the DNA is TGCAGTGCTAAAACAGGGAGCGAGCAGTACTTC. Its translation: CSAKTGSEQYF.